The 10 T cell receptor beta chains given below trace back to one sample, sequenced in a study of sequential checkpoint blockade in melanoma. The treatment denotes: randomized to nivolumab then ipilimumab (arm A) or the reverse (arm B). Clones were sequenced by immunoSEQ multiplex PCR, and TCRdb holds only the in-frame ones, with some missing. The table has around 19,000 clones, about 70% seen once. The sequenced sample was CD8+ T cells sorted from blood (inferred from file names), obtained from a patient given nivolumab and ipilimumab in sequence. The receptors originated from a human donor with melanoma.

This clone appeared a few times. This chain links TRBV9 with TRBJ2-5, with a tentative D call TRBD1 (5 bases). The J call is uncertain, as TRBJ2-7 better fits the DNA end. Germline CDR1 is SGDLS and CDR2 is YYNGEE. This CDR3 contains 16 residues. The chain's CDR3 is CASSGTADRSSYEQYF. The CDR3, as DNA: TGTGCCAGCAGCGGAACCGCCGACAGAAGCTCCTACGAGCAGTACTTC.

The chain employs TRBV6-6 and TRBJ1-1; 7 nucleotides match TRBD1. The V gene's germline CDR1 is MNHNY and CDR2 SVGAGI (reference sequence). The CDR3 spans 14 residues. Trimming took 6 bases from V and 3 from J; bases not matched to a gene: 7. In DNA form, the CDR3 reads TGTGCCAGCAGCCAGACAGGGTGGGACACTGAAGCTTTCTTT. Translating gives CASSQTGWDTEAFF.

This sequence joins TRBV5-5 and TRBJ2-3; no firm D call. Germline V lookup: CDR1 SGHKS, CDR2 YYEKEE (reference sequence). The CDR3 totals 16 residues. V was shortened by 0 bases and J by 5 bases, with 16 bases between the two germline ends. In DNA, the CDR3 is TGTGCCAGCAGCTTGGAGTACAGCTACCGTCGAGATACGCAGTATTTT. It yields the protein CASSLEYSYRRDTQYF.

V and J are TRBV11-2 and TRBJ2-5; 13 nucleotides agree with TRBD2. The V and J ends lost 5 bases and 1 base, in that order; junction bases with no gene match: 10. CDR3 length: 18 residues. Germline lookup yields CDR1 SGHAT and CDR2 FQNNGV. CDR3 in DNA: TGTGCCAGCAGCACCAGACTAGCGGGGGGACGAGCCCAAGAGACCCAGTACTTC. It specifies CASSTRLAGGRAQETQYF.

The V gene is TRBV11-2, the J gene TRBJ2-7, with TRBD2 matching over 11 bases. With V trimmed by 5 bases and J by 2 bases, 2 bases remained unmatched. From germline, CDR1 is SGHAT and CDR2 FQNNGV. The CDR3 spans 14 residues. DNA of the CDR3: TGTGCCAGCAGCCCGGGACTAGCGGCCTACGAGCAGTACTTC. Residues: CASSPGLAAYEQYF. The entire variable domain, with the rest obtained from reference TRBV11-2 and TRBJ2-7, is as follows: EAGVAQSPRYKIIEKRQSVAFWCNPISGHATLYWYQQILGQGPKLLIQFQNNGVVDDSQLPKDRFSAERLKGVDSTLKIQPAKLEDSAVYLCASSPGLAAYEQYFGPGTRLTVT.

CDR3 loop: CASSLAGLSEQYV. DNA for the CDR3: TGTGCCAGCAGTTTAGCGGGTTTAAGCGAGCAGTACGTC. The chain has TRBV28 and TRBJ2-7; D may be TRBD2 (5 bases). V gave up 2 bases and J gave up 6 bases, with 11 bases separating them. The CDR3 contains 13 residues. Germline V gene data show CDR1 as MDHEN and CDR2 as SYDVKM.

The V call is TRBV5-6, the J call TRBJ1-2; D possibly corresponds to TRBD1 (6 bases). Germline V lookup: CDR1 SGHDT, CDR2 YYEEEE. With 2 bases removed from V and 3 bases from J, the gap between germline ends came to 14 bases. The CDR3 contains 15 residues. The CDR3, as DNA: TGTGCCAGCAGCTTCATTGGGGGCTCAGACTATGGCTACACCTTC. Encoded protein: CASSFIGGSDYGYTF.

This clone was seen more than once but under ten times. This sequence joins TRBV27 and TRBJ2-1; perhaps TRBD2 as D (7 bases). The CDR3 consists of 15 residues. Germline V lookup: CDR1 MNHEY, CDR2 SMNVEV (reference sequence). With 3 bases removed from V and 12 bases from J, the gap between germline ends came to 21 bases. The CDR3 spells CASSLRGGAYSGQFF. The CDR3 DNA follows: TGTGCCAGCAGTTTGAGGGGGGGGGCATACTCTGGGCAGTTCTTC.

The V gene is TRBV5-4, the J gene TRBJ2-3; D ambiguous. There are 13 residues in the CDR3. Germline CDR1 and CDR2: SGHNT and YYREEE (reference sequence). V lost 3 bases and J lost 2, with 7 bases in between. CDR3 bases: TGTGCCAGCAGCTCCAGTCTCACAGATACGCAGTATTTT. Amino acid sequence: CASSSSLTDTQYF.

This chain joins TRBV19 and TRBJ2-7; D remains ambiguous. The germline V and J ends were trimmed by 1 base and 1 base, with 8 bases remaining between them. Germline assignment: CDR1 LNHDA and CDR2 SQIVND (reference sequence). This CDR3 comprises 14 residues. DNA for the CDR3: TGTGCCAGTAGTATAGGGGTCGGGTCCTACGAGCAGTACGTC. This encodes CASSIGVGSYEQYV.